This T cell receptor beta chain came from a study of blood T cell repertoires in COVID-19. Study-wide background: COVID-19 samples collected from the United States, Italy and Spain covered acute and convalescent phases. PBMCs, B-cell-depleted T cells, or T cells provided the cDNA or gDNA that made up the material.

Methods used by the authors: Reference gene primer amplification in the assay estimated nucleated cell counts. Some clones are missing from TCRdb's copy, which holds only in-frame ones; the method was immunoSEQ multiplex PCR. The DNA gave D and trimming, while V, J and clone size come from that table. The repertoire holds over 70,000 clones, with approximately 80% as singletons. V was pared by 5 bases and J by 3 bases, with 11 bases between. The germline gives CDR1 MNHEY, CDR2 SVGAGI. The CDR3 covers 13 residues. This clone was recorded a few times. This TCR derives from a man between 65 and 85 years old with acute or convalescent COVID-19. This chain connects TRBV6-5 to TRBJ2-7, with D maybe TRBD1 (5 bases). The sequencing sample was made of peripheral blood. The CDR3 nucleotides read TGTGCCAGCAGTAGACAGTCTGGCTACGAGCAGTACGTC. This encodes CASSRQSGYEQYV.